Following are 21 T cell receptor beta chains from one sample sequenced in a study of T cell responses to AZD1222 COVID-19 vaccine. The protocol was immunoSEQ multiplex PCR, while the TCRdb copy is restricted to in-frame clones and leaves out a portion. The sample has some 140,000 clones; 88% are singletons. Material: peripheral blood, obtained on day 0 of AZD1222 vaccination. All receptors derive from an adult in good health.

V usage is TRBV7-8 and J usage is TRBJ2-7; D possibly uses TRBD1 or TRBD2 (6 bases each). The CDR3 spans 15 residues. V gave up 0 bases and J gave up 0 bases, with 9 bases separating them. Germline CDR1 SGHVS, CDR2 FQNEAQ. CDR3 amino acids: CASSLAGGYSYEQYF. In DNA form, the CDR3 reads TGTGCCAGCAGCTTAGCCGGGGGCTACTCCTACGAGCAGTACTTC.

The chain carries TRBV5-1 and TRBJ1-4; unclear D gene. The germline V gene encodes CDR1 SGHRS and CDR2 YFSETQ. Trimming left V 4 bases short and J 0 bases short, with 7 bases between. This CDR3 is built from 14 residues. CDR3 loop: CASSAGTTNEKLFF. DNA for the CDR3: TGCGCCAGCAGCGCGGGGACAACTAATGAAAAACTGTTTTTT.

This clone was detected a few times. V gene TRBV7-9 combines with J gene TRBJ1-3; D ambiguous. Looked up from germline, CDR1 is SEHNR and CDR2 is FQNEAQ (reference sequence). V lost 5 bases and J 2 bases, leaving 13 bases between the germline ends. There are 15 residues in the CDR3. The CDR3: CASSHPWGPGNTIYF. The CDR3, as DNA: TGTGCCAGCAGCCACCCTTGGGGTCCTGGAAACACCATATATTTT.

The CDR3 loop is CASSLDAGSGQPQHF. The CDR3 nucleotides are TGTGCCAGCAGCTTAGATGCGGGAAGTGGGCAGCCCCAGCATTTT. The chain uses TRBV7-2 and TRBJ1-5, with no clear D. Germline V gives CDR1 SGHTA, CDR2 FQGNSA. Deletions cut 1 base from V and 7 bases from J, with 14 bases between. The CDR3 is made up of 15 amino acids.

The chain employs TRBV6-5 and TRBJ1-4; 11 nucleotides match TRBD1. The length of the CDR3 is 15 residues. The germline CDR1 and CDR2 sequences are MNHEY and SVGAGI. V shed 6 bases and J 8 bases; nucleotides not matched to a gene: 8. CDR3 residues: CASRGQGGRGEKLFF. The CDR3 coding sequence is TGTGCCAGCAGGGGACAGGGGGGAAGGGGCGAAAAACTGTTTTTT.

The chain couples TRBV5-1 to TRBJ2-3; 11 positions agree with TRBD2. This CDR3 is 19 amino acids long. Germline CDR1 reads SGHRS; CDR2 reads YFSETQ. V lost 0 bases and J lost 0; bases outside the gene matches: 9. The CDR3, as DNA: TGCGCCAGCAGCTTGGGGCTAGCGGGGGGATATGCGAGCACAGATACGCAGTATTTT. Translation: CASSLGLAGGYASTDTQYF.

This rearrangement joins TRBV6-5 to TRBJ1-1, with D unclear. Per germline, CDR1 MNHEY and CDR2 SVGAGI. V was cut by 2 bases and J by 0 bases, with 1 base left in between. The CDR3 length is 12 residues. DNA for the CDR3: TGTGCCAGCAGTTACATGAACACTGAAGCTTTCTTT. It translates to CASSYMNTEAFF.

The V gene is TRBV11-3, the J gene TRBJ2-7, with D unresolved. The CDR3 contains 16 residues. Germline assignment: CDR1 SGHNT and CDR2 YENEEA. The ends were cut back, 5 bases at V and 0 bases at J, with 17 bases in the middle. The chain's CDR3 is CASSPRRKISSYEQYF. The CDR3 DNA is TGTGCCAGCAGCCCACGTCGCAAAATTAGCTCCTACGAGCAGTACTTC.

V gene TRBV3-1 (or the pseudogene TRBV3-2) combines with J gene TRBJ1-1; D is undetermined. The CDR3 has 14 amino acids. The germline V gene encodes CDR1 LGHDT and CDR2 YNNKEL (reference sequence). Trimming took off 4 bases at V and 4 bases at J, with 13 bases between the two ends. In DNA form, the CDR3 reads TGTGCCAGCAGCCGGGGTCAACTGGGCACTGAAGCTTTCTTT. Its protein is CASSRGQLGTEAFF.

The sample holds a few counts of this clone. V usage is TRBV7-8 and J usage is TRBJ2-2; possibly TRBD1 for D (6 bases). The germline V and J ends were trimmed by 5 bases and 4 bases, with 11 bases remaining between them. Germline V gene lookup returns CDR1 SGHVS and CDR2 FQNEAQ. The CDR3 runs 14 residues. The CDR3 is CASSAHRATGELFF. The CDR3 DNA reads TGTGCCAGCAGCGCCCACAGGGCCACCGGGGAGCTGTTTTTT.

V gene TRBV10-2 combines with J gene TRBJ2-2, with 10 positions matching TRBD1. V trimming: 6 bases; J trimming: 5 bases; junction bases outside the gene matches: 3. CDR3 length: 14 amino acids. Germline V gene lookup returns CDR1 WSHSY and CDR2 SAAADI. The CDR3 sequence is CASRGQGNTGELFF. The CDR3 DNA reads TGCGCCAGCAGGGGACAGGGGAATACCGGGGAGCTGTTTTTT.

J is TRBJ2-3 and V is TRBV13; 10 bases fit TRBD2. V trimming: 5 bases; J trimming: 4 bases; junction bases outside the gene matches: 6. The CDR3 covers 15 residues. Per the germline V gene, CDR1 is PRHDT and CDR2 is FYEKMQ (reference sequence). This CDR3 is CASSLGTSVADTQYF. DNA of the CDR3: TGTGCCAGCAGCCTTGGGACTAGCGTAGCAGATACGCAGTATTTT.

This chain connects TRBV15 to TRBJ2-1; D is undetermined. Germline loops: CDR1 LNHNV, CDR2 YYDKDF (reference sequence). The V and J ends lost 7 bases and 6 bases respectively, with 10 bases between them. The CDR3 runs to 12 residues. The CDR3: CATTGRSNEQFF. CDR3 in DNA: TGTGCCACCACCGGACGGTCCAATGAGCAGTTCTTC.

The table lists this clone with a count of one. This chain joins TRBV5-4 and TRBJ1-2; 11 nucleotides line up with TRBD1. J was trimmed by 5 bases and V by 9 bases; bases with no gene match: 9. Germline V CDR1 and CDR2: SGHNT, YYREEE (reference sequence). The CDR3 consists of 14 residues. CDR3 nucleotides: TGTGCCACAGGACAGGGGGCCGAAGGTTATGGCTACACCTTC. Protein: CATGQGAEGYGYTF.

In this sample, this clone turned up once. The CDR3 is CASSWTDTEAFF. CDR3 DNA sequence: TGTGCCAGTAGTTGGACGGACACTGAAGCTTTCTTT. The V gene is TRBV19, the J gene TRBJ1-1; no clear D gene. Trimming cost V 5 bases and J 3 bases, with 7 bases left between them. CDR1 is LNHDA and CDR2 is SQIVND in the germline V gene (reference sequence). This CDR3 region has 12 residues.

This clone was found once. The CDR3 protein is CASSFPPAQETQYF. The CDR3 bases are TGTGCCAGCAGTTTCCCCCCCGCTCAAGAGACCCAGTACTTC. V and J are TRBV6-6 and TRBJ2-5; D gene uncertain. Deletions cut 4 bases from V and 2 bases from J, with 11 bases between. This CDR3 has 14 residues. From germline, CDR1 is MNHNY and CDR2 SVGAGI (reference sequence).

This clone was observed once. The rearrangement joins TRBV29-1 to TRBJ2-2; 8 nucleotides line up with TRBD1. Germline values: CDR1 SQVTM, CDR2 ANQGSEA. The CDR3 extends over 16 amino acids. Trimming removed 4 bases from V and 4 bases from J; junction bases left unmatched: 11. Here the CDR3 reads CSVGLTPGQVTGELFF. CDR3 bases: TGCAGCGTTGGACTGACGCCGGGACAGGTCACCGGGGAGCTGTTTTTT.

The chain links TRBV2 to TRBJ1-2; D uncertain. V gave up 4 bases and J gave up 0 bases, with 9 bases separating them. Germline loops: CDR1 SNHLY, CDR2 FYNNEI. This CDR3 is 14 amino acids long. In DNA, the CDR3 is TGTGCCAGCAGTGTTTTTGTCGCTAACTATGGCTACACCTTC. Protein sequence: CASSVFVANYGYTF.

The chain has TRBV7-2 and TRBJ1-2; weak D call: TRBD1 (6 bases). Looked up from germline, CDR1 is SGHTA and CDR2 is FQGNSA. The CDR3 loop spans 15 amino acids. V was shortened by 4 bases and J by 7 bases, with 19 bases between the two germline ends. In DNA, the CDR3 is TGTGCCAGCAGCTCGCAAGGGACATCCATCAGTGGCTACACCTTC. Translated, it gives CASSSQGTSISGYTF.

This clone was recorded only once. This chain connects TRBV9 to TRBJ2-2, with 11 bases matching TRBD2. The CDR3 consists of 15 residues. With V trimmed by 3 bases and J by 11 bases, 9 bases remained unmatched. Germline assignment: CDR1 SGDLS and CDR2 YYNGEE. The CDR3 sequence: CASSAITSGGAELFF. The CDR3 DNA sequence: TGTGCCAGCAGCGCTATAACTAGCGGGGGAGCCGAGCTGTTTTTT.

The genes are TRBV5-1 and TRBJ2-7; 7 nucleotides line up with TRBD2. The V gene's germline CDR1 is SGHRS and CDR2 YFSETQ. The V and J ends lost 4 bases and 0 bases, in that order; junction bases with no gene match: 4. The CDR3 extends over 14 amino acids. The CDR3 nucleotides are TGCGCCAGCAGCCCTGGGGGGGGCTCCTACGAGCAGTACTTC. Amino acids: CASSPGGGSYEQYF.